The following is a T cell receptor beta chain sequence with its context. Its antigen is as yet unknown. Genomic DNA acted as the template from which TCR beta VDJ combination and CDR3 sequence profiling were carried out. TCRdb recomputed calls from the reads with MiXCR, one row per CDR3 protein. The table records hundreds of thousands of distinct CDR3 sequences, 40% to 50% of them present only once. CDR1 and CDR2 from the germline V gene are LGHNT and FRNRAP. Losses at the gene ends were 6 bases for V and 4 bases for J; bases not matched to a gene: 11. This CDR3 has 16 residues. This sample is drawn from a study of CD8+CD57+ T cells in acquired aplastic anemia. Across the study: Sorted CD4+ and CD8+ cells gave an average of 3.2 ug of DNA.

Study conclusions and caveats: Common to patients and controls were around 30 CD8+ CDR3 sequences. The CD8+ Simpson's diversity of patients and controls was not significantly different.

Patients chosen for sequencing had shown CD8+CD57+ cell expansion by flow cytometry. This receptor was obtained from a human donor with aplastic anemia. This chain uses TRBV12-5 with TRBJ2-7, with 11 bases that match TRBD1. Sequenced input: sorted CD4+, CD8+, or CD8+CD57+ T cells (not recorded which) from PBMCs. CDR3 nucleotide sequence: TGTGCTAGTGGCAAGGGACAGGGGGTCATTTTATACGAGCAGTACTTC. Protein: CASGKGQGVILYEQYF. The variable domain in full, with the rest retrieved from reference TRBV12-5 and TRBJ2-7, is DARVTQTPRHKVTEMGQEVTMRCQPILGHNTVFWYRQTMMQGLELLAYFRNRAPLDDSGMPKDRFSAEMPDATLATLKIQPSEPRDSAVYFCASGKGQGVILYEQYFGPGTRLTVT.